What follows is one T cell receptor gamma chain and its context. This clone is assessed as hyperexpanded (1% or more). Its antigen target is currently unknown. No qualities accompany the bases; no much larger clone lies one base away. The library was prepared using multiplex PCR. TCRdb shows the sequencer as Ion Torrent PGM. TRG repertoires were amplified from approximately 220 ng of biopsy DNA with the LymphoTrack kit, in which Illumina adapters are carried by the primers. TRG amplicons were purified using AMPure XP beads, were quantified on a 2100 Bioanalyzer, and were pooled equimolarly. TRG libraries were sequenced on an Ion PGM instrument. The study's own analysis went as follows. Using FastX, any read was removed if more than 10% of its nucleotides had quality scores below the third quartile calculated per patient. IMGT/HighV-QUEST was used to align reads in order to assign V, D and J genes, locate CDR3 regions and judge functionality. After the sequences were translated into amino acids, every sequence predicted to be non-functional was thrown out. CDR3s were split into kmers, with and without positional annotation; kmer frequencies underwent PCA, and samples were clustered using all 1023 combinations of PCs 1-10. Classification was validated by leave-one-out cross-validation, re-optimising parameters on the remaining samples each time. Shannon diversity was calculated with the vegan R package from repeated random subsamples, each the size of the lowest read count. Clone calls in TCRdb were regenerated from the public reads with CATT, after which identical DNA sequences shared one row. Here the V and J calls rest on TCRdb's processing, not on the authors' analysis. For this sample there are several hundred gamma-chain clones; 40% to 55% appear just once. Around a sixth of the sample is taken by the ten largest.

After removal of 8 bases from V and 4 bases from J, the junction retains 6 bases not matched to a gene. Inclusive of the bounding cysteine and phenylalanine, the CDR3 is 12 residues long. Of the read, only the CDR3 DNA is kept; its 36 bases are in frame from base 1. Genomic DNA was extracted with the QIAamp DNA FFPE tissue kit from ten 5-um FFPE scrolls per case. To test whether coeliac disease can be classified from the TCR repertoire, the study used fully anonymised formalin-fixed paraffin-embedded duodenal biopsies that were not needed for diagnosis. The record originates from a study of intestinal T cells in coeliac disease (dated by TCRdb to 2018 to 2020). For the study in its entirety: In the TRG cohort, the mean age of coeliac patients was around 17 years compared with approximately 57 years for controls, so the coeliac patients were much younger than the controls. The TCR-delta (TRD) cohort included duodenal biopsies from about ten coeliac disease patients and about ten non-coeliac controls. Duodenal biopsies from around 33 coeliac disease patients and fewer than 25 non-coeliac controls made up a second, larger TCR-gamma (TRG) cohort. The study at large found these results: A significant age difference was observed between coeliac and control groups, although significant classification was not yielded by an age-split analysis. FFPE-derived DNA was found to be relatively degraded, and loss of a proportion of TCR sequences in each sample was likely caused by this degradation. Clustering based on TRG put most of the 54 biopsies (approximately 94%) in the right class, and the reported leave-one-out accuracy was roughly 87%. In training, clustering based on TRD kmers put every one of the 22 biopsies in the right class, and the leave-one-out accuracy was reported as 91%. It was not possible to tell repeated CDR3 amino acid sequences apart from PCR duplicates.

The receptor comes from a human donor with celiac disease. The sequenced sample was a duodenal biopsy. The chain was built from TRGV10 and TRGJ1 or TRGJ2. TRGV10 is annotated as an ORF whose role is uncertain. The DNA reads as follows: TGTGCTGCGTGGGATCACTATTATAAGAAACTCTTT. Its protein product is CAAWDHYYKKLF.